This T cell receptor beta chain was captured by sequencing in a study of blood T cell repertoires in COVID-19. The table came from immunoSEQ multiplex PCR; TCRdb's copy has only in-frame clones and leaves some out. The sample carries around 72,000 clones, roughly 83% recorded once. The germline V gene has CDR1 KGHSH and CDR2 LQKENI. CDR3 size: 11 residues. Trimming cost V 4 bases and J 3 bases, with 3 bases left between them. The sequence derives from a woman of 80 years or more with acute or convalescent COVID-19. The sequencing sample was made of peripheral blood. The V and J genes are TRBV18 and TRBJ2-5; no firm D call. The chain's CDR3 is CASSREETQYF. The CDR3 region has the DNA TGTGCCAGCTCACGAGAAGAGACCCAGTACTTC. The complete variable domain, with remaining parts taken from reference TRBV18 and TRBJ2-5, reads NAGVMQNPRHLVRRRGQEARLRCSPMKGHSHVYWYRQLPEEGLKFMVYLQKENIIDESGMPKERFSAEFPKEGPSILRIQQVVRGDSAAYFCASSREETQYFGPGTRLLVL.